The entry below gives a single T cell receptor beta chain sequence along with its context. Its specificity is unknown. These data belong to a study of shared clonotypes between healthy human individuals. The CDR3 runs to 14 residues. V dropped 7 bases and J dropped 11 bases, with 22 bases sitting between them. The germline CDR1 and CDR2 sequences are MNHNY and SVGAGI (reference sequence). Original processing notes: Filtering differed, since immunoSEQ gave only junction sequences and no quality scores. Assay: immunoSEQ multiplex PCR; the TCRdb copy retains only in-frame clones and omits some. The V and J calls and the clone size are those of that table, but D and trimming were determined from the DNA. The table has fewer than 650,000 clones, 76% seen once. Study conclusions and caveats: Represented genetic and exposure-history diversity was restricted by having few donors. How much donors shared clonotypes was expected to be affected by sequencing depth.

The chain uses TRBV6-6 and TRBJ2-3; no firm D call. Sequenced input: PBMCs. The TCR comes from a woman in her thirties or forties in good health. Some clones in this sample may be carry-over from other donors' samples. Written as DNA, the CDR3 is TGTGCCAGCAACGTCCTTAGAGGTGCGTCGGGGCAGTATTTT. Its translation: CASNVLRGASGQYF.